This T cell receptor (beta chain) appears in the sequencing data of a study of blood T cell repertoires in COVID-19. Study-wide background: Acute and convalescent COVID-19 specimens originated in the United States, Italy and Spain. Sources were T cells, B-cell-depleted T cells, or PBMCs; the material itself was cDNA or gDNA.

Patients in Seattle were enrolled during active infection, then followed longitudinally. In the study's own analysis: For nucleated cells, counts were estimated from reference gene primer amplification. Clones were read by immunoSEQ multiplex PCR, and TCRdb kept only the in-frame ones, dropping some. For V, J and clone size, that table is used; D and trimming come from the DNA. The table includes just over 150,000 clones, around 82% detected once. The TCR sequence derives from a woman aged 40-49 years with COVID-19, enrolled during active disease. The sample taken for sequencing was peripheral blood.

The CDR3 DNA sequence: TGTGCCAGCAGCTTTTACGCCCAGGGAGAGCAGTACGTC. Protein: CASSFYAQGEQYV. This chain uses TRBV5-4 with TRBJ2-7, with a possible D match to TRBD1 (5 bases). This CDR3 region has 13 residues. The germline gives CDR1 SGHNT, CDR2 YYREEE (reference sequence). Trimming shortened V by 2 bases and J by 7 bases, and 13 bases separated the two germline ends.